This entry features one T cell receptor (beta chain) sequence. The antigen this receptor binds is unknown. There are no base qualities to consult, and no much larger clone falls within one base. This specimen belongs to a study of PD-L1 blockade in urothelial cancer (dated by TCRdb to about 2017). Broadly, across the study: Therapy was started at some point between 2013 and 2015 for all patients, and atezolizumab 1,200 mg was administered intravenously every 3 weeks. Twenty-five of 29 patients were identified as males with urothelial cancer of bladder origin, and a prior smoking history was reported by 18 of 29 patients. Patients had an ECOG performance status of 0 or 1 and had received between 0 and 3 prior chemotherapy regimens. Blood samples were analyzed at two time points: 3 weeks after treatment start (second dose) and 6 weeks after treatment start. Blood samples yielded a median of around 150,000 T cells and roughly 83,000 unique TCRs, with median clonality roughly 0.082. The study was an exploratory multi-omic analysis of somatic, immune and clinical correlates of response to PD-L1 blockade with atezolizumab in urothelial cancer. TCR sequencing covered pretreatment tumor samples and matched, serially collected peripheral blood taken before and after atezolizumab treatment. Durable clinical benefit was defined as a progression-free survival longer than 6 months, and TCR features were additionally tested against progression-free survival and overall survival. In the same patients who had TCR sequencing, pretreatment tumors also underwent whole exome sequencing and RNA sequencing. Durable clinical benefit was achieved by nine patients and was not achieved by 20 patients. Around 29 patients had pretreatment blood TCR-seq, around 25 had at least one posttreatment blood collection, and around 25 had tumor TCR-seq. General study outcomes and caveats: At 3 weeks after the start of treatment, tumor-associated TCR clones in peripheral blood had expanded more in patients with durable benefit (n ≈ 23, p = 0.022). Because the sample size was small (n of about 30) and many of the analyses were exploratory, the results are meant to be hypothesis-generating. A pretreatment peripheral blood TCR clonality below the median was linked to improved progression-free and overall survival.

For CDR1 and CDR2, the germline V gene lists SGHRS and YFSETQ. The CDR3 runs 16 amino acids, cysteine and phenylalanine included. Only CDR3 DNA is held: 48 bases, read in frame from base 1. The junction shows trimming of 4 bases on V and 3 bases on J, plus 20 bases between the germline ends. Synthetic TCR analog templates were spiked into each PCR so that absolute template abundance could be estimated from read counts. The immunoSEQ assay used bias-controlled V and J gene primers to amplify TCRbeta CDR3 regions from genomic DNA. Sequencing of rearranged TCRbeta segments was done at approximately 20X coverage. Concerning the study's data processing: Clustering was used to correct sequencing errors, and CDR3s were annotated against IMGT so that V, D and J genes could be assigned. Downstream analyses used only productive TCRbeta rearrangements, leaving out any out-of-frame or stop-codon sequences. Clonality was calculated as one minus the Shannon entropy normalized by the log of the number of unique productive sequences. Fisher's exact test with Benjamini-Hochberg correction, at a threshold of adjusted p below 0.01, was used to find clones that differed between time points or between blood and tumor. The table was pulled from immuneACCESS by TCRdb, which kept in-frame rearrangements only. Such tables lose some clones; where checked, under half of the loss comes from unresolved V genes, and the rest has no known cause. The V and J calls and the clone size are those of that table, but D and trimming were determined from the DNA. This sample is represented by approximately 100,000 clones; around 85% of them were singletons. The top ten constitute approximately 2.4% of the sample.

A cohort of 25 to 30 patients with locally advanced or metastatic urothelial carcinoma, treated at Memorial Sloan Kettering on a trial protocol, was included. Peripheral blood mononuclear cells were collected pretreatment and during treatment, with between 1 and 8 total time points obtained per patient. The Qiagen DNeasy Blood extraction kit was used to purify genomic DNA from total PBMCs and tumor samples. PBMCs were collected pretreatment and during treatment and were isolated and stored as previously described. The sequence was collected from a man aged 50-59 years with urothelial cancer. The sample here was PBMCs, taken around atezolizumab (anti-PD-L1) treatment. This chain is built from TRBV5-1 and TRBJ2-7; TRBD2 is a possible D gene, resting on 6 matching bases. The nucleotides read TGCGCCAGCAGCCCAGGAGGGGCTCAGATATTCTACGAGCAGTACTTC. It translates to CASSPGGAQIFYEQYF.